The T cell receptor (beta chain) under discussion was sequenced for a study of blood T cell repertoires in COVID-19. Looking at the study overall: Researchers got acute and convalescent COVID-19 samples from the United States, Italy and Spain.

Germline V gene data show CDR1 as SGHTA and CDR2 as FQGNSA. The CDR3 has 15 residues. Trimming took 4 bases from V and 6 from J; bases not matched to a gene: 4. In the original processing: Amplified reference gene primers provided the basis for estimating nucleated cell counts. Sequencing used immunoSEQ multiplex PCR; TCRdb keeps in-frame clones, though not all of them. The V and J calls and the clone size are those of that table, but D and trimming were determined from the DNA. The sample lists over 200,000 clones, about 89% seen once, with about 5% in the top ten. The receptor was derived from a woman between 40 and 50 years old with acute or convalescent COVID-19. Sequencing used peripheral blood. The chain employs TRBV7-2 and TRBJ2-2, with 11 bases that match TRBD1. The CDR3 coding sequence is TGTGCCAGCAGCTGGTCGGGACAGGGGGCCGGGGAGCTGTTTTTT. It specifies CASSWSGQGAGELFF.